This TCR beta chain was identified during a study of CD8 T cells in Susac syndrome. A single count supports this clonotype. Its specificity is not known. This CDR3 is built from 15 residues. V lost 3 bases and J 0 bases, leaving 10 bases between the germline ends. The V gene's germline CDR1 is SGDLS and CDR2 YYNGEE. With random hexamers, reverse transcription was performed on roughly 0.45 to 1 ug of RNA. The TCR beta CDR3 was amplified by immunoSEQ multiplex PCR across 54 Vbeta, 13 Jbeta. Via MiXCR, TCRdb re-called the immunoSEQ multiplex PCR reads, giving one row per CDR3 protein. The sample holds some 110,000 distinct CDR3 sequences; 96% are singletons and the top ten take less than 0.15%. Broader study findings: In Susac syndrome, CD4+ T cell repertoires lacked any clonal expansion.

Sequencing of TCR beta was performed on blood CD8+ T cells and on blood CD4+ T cells. Through negative isolation, CD4+ and CD8+ T cells were obtained, while TEMRA cells were enriched using FACS. The clonotype comes from a human donor with Susac syndrome. The material sequenced was CD4+ T cells from PBMCs. The chain joins TRBV9 to TRBJ2-1, with TRBD2 as a possible D gene (5 bases). The CDR3 DNA follows: TGTGCCAGCAGCGACAGCGGCCTCTCCTACAATGAGCAGTTCTTC. This sequence encodes CASSDSGLSYNEQFF.